This T cell receptor (beta chain) derives from a study of a mutant IDH1 vaccine in newly diagnosed glioma. In the study overall: Vaccines began 4-6 weeks after radiotherapy alone, or with temozolomide cycles.

This sample's time point: week 11, during vaccination. The investigators gave 300 ug of mutant IDH1 20-mer peptide in each vaccine dose, together with topical imiquimod. Method: immunoSEQ multiplex PCR; TCRdb's copy keeps in-frame clones and lacks some. The sample includes some 30,000 clones, around 89% seen only once; the top ten take around 20%. Trimming took off 8 bases at V and 15 bases at J, with 19 bases between the two ends. Germline CDR1 MNHEY, CDR2 SVGAGI. This CDR3 region has 12 residues. To note about this clone: Antigen specificity is unknown.

The chain recombines TRBV6-5 with TRBJ1-4, with unresolved D. The input for sequencing was PBMCs, taken from a glioma patient whose treatment included an IDH1 peptide vaccine. This sequence was found in a man younger than 35 with glioma. DNA of the CDR3: TGTGCCAGCGGATCATCACCCGGGAACGTGTTTTTT. Protein product: CASGSSPGNVFF.